The present T cell receptor (beta chain) was sequenced within a study of OX40 agonist ivuxolimab in advanced cancers. Overall study context: Three patients responded partially, comprising one with hepatocellular carcinoma and two with cutaneous melanoma.

Study-level findings and limits: The investigators did not determine what antigen specificity the expanded peripheral T cells had. The CD4+ and CD8+ T cells in the blood had expanded clonally by week 6 at 0.1 to 3.0 mg/kg.

Sampling of blood occurred at baseline, cycle 4 day 1, and cycle 7 day 1. As concerns this clone: As yet, its antigen is unknown.

Produced via immunoSEQ multiplex PCR; TCRdb's table is partial and in-frame only. The sample contains about 58,000 clones, 80% to 90% of which appear only once. Trimming pared 6 bases from V and 1 base from J, leaving 24 bases between. This CDR3 spans 18 amino acids. Germline V lookup: CDR1 LNHNV, CDR2 YYDKDF (reference sequence). The sequence derives from an adult with an advanced solid tumor such as melanoma, head and neck, liver or kidney cancer. The chain combines TRBV15 with TRBJ2-5; a weak D match, TRBD1 (8 bases). The material was CD4+ or CD8+ T cells sorted from blood, obtained in a trial of the OX40 agonist ivuxolimab. CDR3 protein: CATRAGDPGTGRQETQYF. In DNA, the CDR3 is TGTGCCACCAGGGCGGGAGATCCCGGGACAGGACGCCAAGAGACCCAGTACTTC.